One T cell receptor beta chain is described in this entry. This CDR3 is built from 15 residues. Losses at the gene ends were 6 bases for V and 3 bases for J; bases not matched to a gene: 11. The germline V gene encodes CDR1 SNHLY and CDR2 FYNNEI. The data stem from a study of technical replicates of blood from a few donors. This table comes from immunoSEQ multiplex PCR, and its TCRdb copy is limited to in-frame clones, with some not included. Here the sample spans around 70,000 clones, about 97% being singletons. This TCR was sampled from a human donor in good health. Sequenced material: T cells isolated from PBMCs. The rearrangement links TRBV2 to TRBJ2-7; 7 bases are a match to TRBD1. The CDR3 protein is CASRVDRADIYEQYF. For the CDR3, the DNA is TGTGCCAGCAGAGTTGACAGGGCAGATATCTACGAGCAGTACTTC.